These 2 T cell receptor beta chains originate from one sample sequenced in a study of circulating and synovial CD4+ cells in juvenile arthritis. Some clones are missing from TCRdb's copy, which holds only in-frame ones; the method was immunoSEQ multiplex PCR. The data hold 30,000 to 40,000 clones, with about 96% observed a single time. Material: CD4+ T cells from blood. Receptors originate from a human donor with juvenile idiopathic arthritis.

The chain couples TRBV5-1 to TRBJ2-1, with TRBD2 matching over 8 bases. J was trimmed by 4 bases and V by 1 base; bases with no gene match: 7. Germline CDR1 and CDR2: SGHRS and YFSETQ. This CDR3 has 16 residues. The CDR3 loop is CASSLQWPGGYNEQFF. CDR3 bases: TGCGCCAGCAGCTTGCAATGGCCGGGGGGGTACAATGAGCAGTTCTTC.

The genes are TRBV19 and TRBJ2-5, with 7 positions matching TRBD2. V was clipped by 6 bases and J by 5 bases; unmatched bases: 18. Germline V gene data show CDR1 as LNHDA and CDR2 as SQIVND (reference sequence). The CDR3 runs 17 residues. CDR3 in DNA: TGTGCCAGTAGCCTAAGAAGTCCGGGAGGTTCAGGCGAGACCCAGTACTTC. Amino acids: CASSLRSPGGSGETQYF.